This T cell receptor (beta chain) originates from a study of T cell repertoires in cytomegalovirus infection. About the research overall: The study used recently identified HLA-C-restricted and well-studied HLA-B-restricted CMV epitopes. Signatures in public TCR beta sequences pointed to both CMV infection and matching HLA type.

TCRdb re-derived calls from the reads in MiXCR, one entry per CDR3 protein. The table has 650,000 to 850,000 distinct CDR3 sequences, 25% to 35% seen once. Overall study results and limits: Summed public TCR beta family frequency identified CMV carriers bearing the relevant HLA. Across the ex vivo response, the dominant clonotypes were HLA-C-restricted CMV-specific TCR beta clonotypes.

V lost 0 bases to trimming and J lost 3 bases, with 11 bases between them. Germline V gene sequence: CDR1 LGHDT, CDR2 YNNKEL (reference sequence). CDR3 length: 15 amino acids. About this clonotype: Its antigen remains unknown.

The clonotype comes from a human donor in good health (CMV status not recorded). Some clones in this sample may be carry-over from other donors' samples. The sample in question was cultured CD8+ T cells from PBMCs, obtained from culture after CMV antigen stimulation. V gene TRBV3-1 combines with J gene TRBJ2-5, with D hard to call. The CDR3 DNA reads as TGTGCCAGCAGCCAAGATCCTGGCAGTAAAGAGACCCAGTACTTC. It yields the protein CASSQDPGSKETQYF.